The entry below gives a single T cell receptor (beta chain) sequence along with its context. Its antigen is unknown. This record comes from a study of cytomegalovirus exposure and HLA in healthy donors. Findings and limits, study-wide: Immune exposure information available was restricted to CMV serostatus.

V was clipped by 4 bases and J by 2 bases, with 26 bases between them. The CDR3 spans 19 residues. Germline assignment: CDR1 SNHLY and CDR2 FYNNEI. Both 60 Vbeta primers and 13 Jbeta primers went into the PCR. Some clones are missing from TCRdb's copy, which holds only in-frame ones; the method was immunoSEQ multiplex PCR. The sample carries around 170,000 clones, more than 70% recorded once. Sample: PBMCs. The source of this sequence is a girl between 10 and 17 years old in good health and CMV-seronegative. This chain joins TRBV2 and TRBJ1-2; D might be TRBD1 (6 bases). CDR3 sequence: CASSGRQSWTASLNYGYTF. The CDR3 nucleotides are TGTGCCAGCAGTGGTAGACAGAGTTGGACAGCCAGCCTAAACTATGGCTACACCTTC.